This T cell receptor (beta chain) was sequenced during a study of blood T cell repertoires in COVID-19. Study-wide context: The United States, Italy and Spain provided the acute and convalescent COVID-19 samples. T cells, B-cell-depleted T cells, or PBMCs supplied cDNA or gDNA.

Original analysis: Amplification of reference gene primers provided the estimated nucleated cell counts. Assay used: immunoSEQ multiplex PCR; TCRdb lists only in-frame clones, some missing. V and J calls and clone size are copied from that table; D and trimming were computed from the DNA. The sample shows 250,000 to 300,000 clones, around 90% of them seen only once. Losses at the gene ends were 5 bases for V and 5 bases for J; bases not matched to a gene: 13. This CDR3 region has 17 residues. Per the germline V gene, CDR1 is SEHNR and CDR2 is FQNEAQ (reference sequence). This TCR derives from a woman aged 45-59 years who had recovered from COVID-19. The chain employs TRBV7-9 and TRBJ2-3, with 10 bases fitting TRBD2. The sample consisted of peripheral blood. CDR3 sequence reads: CASSPAVSGGSQDTQYF. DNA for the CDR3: TGTGCCAGCAGCCCCGCGGTTAGCGGGGGGAGTCAAGATACGCAGTATTTT.